This T cell receptor beta chain was recovered during a study of blood T cells in healthy people across ages. CDR1 and CDR2 (germline): SEHNR, FQNEAQ (reference sequence). CDR3 length: 15 residues. V dropped 4 bases and J dropped 7 bases, with 18 bases sitting between them. Sample-barcoded 5' priming and a J-beta primer mix drove a second PCR of about 6 to 12 cycles. Via MiXCR, TCRdb re-called the 5' RACE reads, giving one row per CDR3 protein. The sample consists of about 640,000 distinct CDR3 sequences, 58% of them appearing once. Study results and limitations: Versus aged donors, long-lived donors had higher diversity and more naive CD4+ cells.

The authors drew about 9.5 milliliters of peripheral blood from each donor. Details on this clonotype: The antigen remains unidentified.

The TCR comes from a man aged 55 to 69 in good health. The chain carries TRBV7-9 and TRBJ2-3; the D gene is possibly TRBD2 (6 bases). The sample taken for sequencing was blood. The CDR3 protein is CASSSPGLGEYTQYF. CDR3 coding DNA: TGTGCCAGCAGCTCACCGGGACTTGGCGAATATACGCAGTATTTT.